This T cell receptor beta chain was identified during a study of blood T cells in healthy people across ages. Germline V CDR1 and CDR2: DFQATT, SNEGSKA (reference sequence). Trimming stripped 3 bases from V and 3 bases from J, with 9 bases between. There are 12 residues in the CDR3. The study's findings and limits: Across the age range, TCR beta diversity per million T cells fell in a roughly linear way.

A J-beta primer mix and a sample-barcoded 5' primer were used in a second PCR of roughly 6 to 12 cycles. TCRdb reprocessed the 5' RACE reads with MiXCR, giving one entry per CDR3 protein. The sample has around 800,000 distinct CDR3 sequences; under 30% are singletons. This clonotype showed up just a few times. The antigen is unknown. The same data also contributed to another study, on T cells of mothers and their children. In that study: Each child gave 2.5 million to 3.5 million TCR beta CDR3 reads (each mother, over 9.5 million).

The chain recombines TRBV20-1 with TRBJ2-7; no reliable D call. This TCR was sampled from a boy between 10 and 17 years old in good health. The sample taken for sequencing was blood. The CDR3 DNA reads TGCAGTGCTAGGCCCGGGTACTACGAGCAGTACTTC. Its protein is CSARPGYYEQYF.